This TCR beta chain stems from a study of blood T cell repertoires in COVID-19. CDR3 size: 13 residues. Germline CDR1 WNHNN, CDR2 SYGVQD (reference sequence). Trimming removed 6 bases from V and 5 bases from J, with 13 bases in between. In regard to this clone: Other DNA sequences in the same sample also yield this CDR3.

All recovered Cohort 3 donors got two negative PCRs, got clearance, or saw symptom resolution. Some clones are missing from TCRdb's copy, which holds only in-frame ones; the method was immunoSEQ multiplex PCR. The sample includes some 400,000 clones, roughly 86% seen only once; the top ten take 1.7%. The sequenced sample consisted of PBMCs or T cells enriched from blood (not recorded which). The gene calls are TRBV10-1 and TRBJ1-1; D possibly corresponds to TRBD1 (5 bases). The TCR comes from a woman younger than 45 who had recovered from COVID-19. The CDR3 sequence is CASSGTGGTEAFF. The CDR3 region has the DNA TGCGCCAGCAGCGGGACGGGGGGGACTGAAGCTTTCTTT.